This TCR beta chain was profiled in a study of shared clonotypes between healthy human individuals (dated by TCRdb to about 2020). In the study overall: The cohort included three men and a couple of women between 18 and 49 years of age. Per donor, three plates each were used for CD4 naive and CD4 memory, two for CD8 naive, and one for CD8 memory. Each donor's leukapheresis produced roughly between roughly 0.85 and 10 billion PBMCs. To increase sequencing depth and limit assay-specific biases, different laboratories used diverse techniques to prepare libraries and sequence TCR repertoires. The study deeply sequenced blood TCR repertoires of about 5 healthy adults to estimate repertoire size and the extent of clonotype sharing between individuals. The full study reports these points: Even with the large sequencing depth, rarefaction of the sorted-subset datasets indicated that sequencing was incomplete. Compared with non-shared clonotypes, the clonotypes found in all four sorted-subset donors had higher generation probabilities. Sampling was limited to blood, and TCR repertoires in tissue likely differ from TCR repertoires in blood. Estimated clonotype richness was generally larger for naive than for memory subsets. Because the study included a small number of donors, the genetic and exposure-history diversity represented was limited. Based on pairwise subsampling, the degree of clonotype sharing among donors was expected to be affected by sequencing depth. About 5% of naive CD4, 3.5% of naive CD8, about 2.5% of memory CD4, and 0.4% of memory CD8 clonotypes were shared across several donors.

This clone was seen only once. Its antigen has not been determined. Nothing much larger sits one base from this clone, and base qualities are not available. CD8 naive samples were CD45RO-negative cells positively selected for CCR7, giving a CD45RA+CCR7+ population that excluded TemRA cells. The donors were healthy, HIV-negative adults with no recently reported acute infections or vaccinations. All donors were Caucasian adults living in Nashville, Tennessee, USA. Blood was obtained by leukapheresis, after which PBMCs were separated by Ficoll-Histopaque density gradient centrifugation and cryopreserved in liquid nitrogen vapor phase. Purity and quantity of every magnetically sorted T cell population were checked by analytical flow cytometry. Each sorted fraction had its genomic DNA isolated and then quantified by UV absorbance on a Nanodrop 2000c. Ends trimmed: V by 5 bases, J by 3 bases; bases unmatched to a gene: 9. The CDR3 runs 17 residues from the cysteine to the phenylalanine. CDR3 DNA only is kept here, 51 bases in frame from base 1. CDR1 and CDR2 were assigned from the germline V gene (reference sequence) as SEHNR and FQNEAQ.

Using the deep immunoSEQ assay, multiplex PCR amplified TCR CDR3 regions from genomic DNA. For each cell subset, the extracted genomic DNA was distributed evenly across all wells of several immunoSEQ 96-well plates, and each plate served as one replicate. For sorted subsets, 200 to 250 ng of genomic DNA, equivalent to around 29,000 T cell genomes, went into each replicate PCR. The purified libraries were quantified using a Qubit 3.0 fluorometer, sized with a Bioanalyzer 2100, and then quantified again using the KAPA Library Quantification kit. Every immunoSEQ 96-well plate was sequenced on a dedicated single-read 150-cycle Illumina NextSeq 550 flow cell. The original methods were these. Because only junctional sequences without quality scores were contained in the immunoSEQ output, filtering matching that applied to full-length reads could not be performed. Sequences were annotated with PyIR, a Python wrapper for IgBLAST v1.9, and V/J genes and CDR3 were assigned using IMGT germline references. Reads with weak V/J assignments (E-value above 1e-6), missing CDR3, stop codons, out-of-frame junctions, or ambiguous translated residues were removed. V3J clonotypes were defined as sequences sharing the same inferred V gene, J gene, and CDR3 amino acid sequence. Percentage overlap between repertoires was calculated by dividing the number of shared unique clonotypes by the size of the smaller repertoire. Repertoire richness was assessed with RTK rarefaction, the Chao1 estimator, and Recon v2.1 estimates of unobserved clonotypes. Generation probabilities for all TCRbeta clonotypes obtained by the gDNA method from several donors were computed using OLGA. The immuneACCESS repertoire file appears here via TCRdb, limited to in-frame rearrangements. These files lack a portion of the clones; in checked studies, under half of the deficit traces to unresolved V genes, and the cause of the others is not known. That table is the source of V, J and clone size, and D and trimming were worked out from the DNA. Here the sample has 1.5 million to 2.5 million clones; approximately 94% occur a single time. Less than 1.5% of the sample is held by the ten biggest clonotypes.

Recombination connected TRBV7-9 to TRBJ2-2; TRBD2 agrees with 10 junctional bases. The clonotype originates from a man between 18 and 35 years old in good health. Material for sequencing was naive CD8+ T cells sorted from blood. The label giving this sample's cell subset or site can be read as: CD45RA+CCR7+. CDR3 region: CASSILLAGVHTGELFF. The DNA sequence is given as TGTGCCAGCAGCATACTCCTAGCGGGAGTTCACACCGGGGAGCTGTTTTTT.